Following are 24 T cell receptor beta chains from one sample sequenced in a study of blood T cells in healthy people across ages. With a J-beta primer mix and a sample-barcoded 5' primer, a second PCR ran about 6 to 11 cycles. TCRdb processed the 5' RACE reads anew with MiXCR; each CDR3 protein has one entry. The sample includes around 2 million distinct CDR3 sequences, roughly two fifths of them seen just once. Source material: blood. These receptor sequences come from a human donor in good health.

A few counts support this clonotype. The chain links TRBV6-5 to TRBJ2-7; a weak D match, TRBD1 (6 bases). The CDR3 has 14 residues. Germline V lookup: CDR1 MNHEY, CDR2 SVGAGI. V gave up 6 bases and J gave up 1 base, with 13 bases separating them. CDR3 DNA: TGTGCCAGCAGAGGACAGCCCCCGTCCTACGAGCAGTACTTC. Encoded protein: CASRGQPPSYEQYF.

The chain uses TRBV25-1 and TRBJ1-5; possible D gene TRBD1, 5 bases. CDR1 is MGHDK and CDR2 is SYGVNS in the germline V gene. Trimming shortened V by 5 bases and J by 0 bases, and 23 bases separated the two germline ends. This CDR3 region has 19 residues. CDR3 sequence: CASSTGGEADPLSNQPQHF. CDR3 coding DNA: TGTGCCAGCAGTACCGGGGGAGAGGCAGATCCCCTTAGCAATCAGCCCCAGCATTTT. The complete variable domain, with remaining parts taken from reference TRBV25-1 and TRBJ1-5, reads EADIYQTPRYLVIGTGKKITLECSQTMGHDKMYWYQQDPGMELHLIHYSYGVNSTEKGDLSSESTVSRIRTEHFPLTLESARPSHTSQYLCASSTGGEADPLSNQPQHFGDGTRLSIL.

The chain combines TRBV29-1 with TRBJ2-3; weak D call: TRBD2 (5 bases). The V end was cut by 5 bases, the J end by 11 bases, with 14 bases between. Germline CDR1 is SQVTM and CDR2 is ANQGSEA. The CDR3 is 11 amino acids. In nucleotides, the CDR3 is TGCAGCGTTCCGCGGGCATCTGGGCAGTATTTT. This gives the protein CSVPRASGQYF.

The chain has TRBV28 and TRBJ1-5; 7 positions agree with TRBD1. Germline lookup yields CDR1 MDHEN and CDR2 SYDVKM. The V segment lost 4 bases and the J segment 2 bases; nucleotides outside the gene matches: 11. The CDR3 covers 17 residues. The CDR3 spells CASSSSLQGFGNQPQHF. CDR3 in DNA: TGTGCCAGCAGTTCTTCACTACAGGGGTTTGGCAATCAGCCCCAGCATTTT.

The gene calls are TRBV5-1 and TRBJ2-3; 14 nucleotides match TRBD2. The CDR3 is 16 residues long. CDR1 and CDR2 (germline): SGHRS, YFSETQ. J lost 3 bases, V lost 4 bases, and 4 bases had no gene match. The CDR3 coding sequence is TGCGCCAGCAGCATGGGACTAGCGGGGGTTACAGATACGCAGTATTTT. It specifies CASSMGLAGVTDTQYF.

J is TRBJ2-7 and V is TRBV20-1, with 8 positions matching TRBD1. The CDR3 contains 12 residues. Germline V gene sequence: CDR1 DFQATT, CDR2 SNEGSKA (reference sequence). Trimming took 4 bases from V and 5 from J; bases not matched to a gene: 4. CDR3 nucleotides: TGCAGTGCTATTACGACAGGGGACGAGCAGTACTTC. Its protein product is CSAITTGDEQYF.

The CDR3 here is CSVSDREETQYF. The CDR3 DNA reads as TGCAGCGTTTCAGACAGGGAAGAGACCCAGTACTTC. The genes are TRBV29-1 and TRBJ2-5; 7 positions agree with TRBD1. This CDR3 spans 12 amino acids. J gave up 3 bases and V 5 bases, and 3 bases lay outside the gene matches. The germline CDR1 and CDR2 sequences are SQVTM and ANQGSEA.

The chain is built from TRBV20-1 and TRBJ1-4, with D tentatively TRBD1 (6 bases). CDR3 length: 14 residues. V lost 2 bases and J lost 6, with 13 bases in between. Germline V gives CDR1 DFQATT, CDR2 SNEGSKA (reference sequence). CDR3 DNA: TGCAGTGCTAGAACAGGGATGGGGGATGAAAAACTGTTTTTT. It is translated as CSARTGMGDEKLFF.

In regard to this clonotype: At one boundary the junction diverges from the germline segment, which might be a read error. The CDR3: CASRHRDSSFNSPLHF. CDR3 sequence (DNA): TGTGCCAGCAGACACCGGGACAGCTCCTTTAATTCACCCCTCCACTTT. V gene TRBV2 combines with J gene TRBJ1-6, with TRBD1 matching 7 bases. The CDR3 consists of 16 residues. Looked up from germline, CDR1 is SNHLY and CDR2 is FYNNEI.

This clonotype was picked up a small number of times. The J gene is TRBJ2-6, the V gene TRBV7-9; 8 bases map to TRBD2. The germline gives CDR1 SEHNR, CDR2 FQNEAQ (reference sequence). This CDR3 spans 18 amino acids. Trimming removed 1 base from V and 6 bases from J; junction bases left unmatched: 11. CDR3 region: CASSLESGGMLSANVLTF. The CDR3 DNA is TGTGCCAGCAGCTTAGAGTCGGGGGGGATGCTTTCGGCCAACGTCCTGACTTTC.

Details on this clonotype: One junction end does not reproduce the germline sequence, and a read error may be involved. The J gene is TRBJ2-5, the V gene TRBV20-1; the D gene is possibly TRBD1 (6 bases). The CDR3 consists of 12 residues. Per germline, CDR1 DFQATT and CDR2 SNEGSKA (reference sequence). This CDR3 reads CNASKGEETQYF. CDR3 DNA: TGCAATGCTAGTAAGGGGGAAGAGACCCAGTACTTC.

This clonotype has more than one count but fewer than ten. The chain carries TRBV7-2 and TRBJ2-1, with D possibly called TRBD1 or TRBD2 (5 bases each). V was pared by 3 bases and J by 10 bases, with 13 bases between. CDR3 length: 13 amino acids. Germline CDR1 SGHTA, CDR2 FQGNSA. The CDR3 spells CASSFMGVREQFF. CDR3 sequence (DNA): TGTGCCAGCAGCTTTATGGGGGTCAGAGAGCAGTTCTTC.

This chain connects TRBV12-3 or TRBV12-4 to TRBJ1-1, with unresolved D. The length of the CDR3 is 13 residues. V lost 1 base to trimming and J lost 6 bases, with 9 bases between them. CDR3 amino acids: CASSLVSGAEAFF. In DNA form, the CDR3 reads TGTGCCAGCAGTTTAGTTTCTGGCGCTGAAGCTTTCTTT.

J is TRBJ2-5 and V is TRBV7-2, with D unresolved. Germline V gene lookup returns CDR1 SGHTA and CDR2 FQGNSA. CDR3 size: 15 residues. V was cut by 3 bases and J by 5 bases, with 16 bases left in between. CDR3 loop: CASSFPRTMSETQYF. For the CDR3, the DNA is TGTGCCAGCAGCTTTCCCCGGACGATGTCGGAGACCCAGTACTTC.

Turning to this clonotype: Compared with germline, one end of the junction differs, possibly owing to a read error. The chain uses TRBV14 and TRBJ1-2, with D possibly matching TRBD1 (5 bases). In germline, CDR1 is SGHDN, CDR2 FVKESK. The CDR3 covers 15 residues. Here the CDR3 DNA reads TGTGCCCGCAGCCAACAATACGGCGCGGGGGAGGGCTACACCTTC. Translated: CARSQQYGAGEGYTF.

Turning to this clonotype: This sequence may be a read error, since a much larger clone differs from it by one base. The chain is built from TRBV29-1 and TRBJ2-3; TRBD2 agrees at 7 bases. Germline V gene data show CDR1 as SQVTM and CDR2 as ANQGSEA. Trimming removed 5 bases from V and 4 bases from J; junction bases left unmatched: 9. This CDR3 region has 14 residues. CDR3 nucleotides: TGCAGCGTTACTAGCGCGGGCCCAGCAGATACGCAGTATTTT. It translates to CSVTSAGPADTQYF.

The rearrangement joins TRBV7-2 to TRBJ1-2, with D hard to call. The CDR3 loop spans 12 amino acids. Trimming removed 10 bases from V and 2 bases from J, with 11 bases in between. CDR1 SGHTA and CDR2 FQGNSA come from the germline V gene. The CDR3 here is CATSGFNYGYTF. For the CDR3, the DNA is TGTGCCACCTCCGGATTCAACTATGGCTACACCTTC.

The V gene is TRBV20-1, the J gene TRBJ1-5; no reliable D call. V lost 6 bases and J lost 8, with 17 bases in between. Germline V gene lookup returns CDR1 DFQATT and CDR2 SNEGSKA (reference sequence). CDR3 length equals 13 residues. CDR3: CSARRRPKEPQHF. The CDR3 nucleotides are TGCAGTGCACGCCGACGGCCTAAGGAGCCCCAGCATTTT.

Only a few counts were recorded for this clonotype. The J gene is TRBJ2-2, the V gene TRBV10-3, with 7 bases lining up with TRBD1. CDR1 and CDR2 from the germline V gene are ENHRY and SYGVKD. The CDR3 consists of 15 residues. The trim removed 6 bases at V and 7 bases at J, leaving 11 bases unmatched. CDR3: CAIRSGTAMDGELFF. CDR3 coding DNA: TGTGCCATCAGATCCGGGACAGCGATGGACGGGGAGCTGTTTTTT.

CDR3 in DNA: TGTGCCAGCAGTTCCTCCGACGGCAATCAGCCCCAGCATTTT. This codes for CASSSSDGNQPQHF. The chain employs TRBV7-9 and TRBJ1-5; no firm D call. V was cut by 6 bases and J by 2 bases, with 11 bases left in between. Germline CDR1 and CDR2: SEHNR and FQNEAQ (reference sequence). The CDR3 spans 14 residues. Complete variable domain (other parts from reference TRBV7-9 and TRBJ1-5): DTGVSQNPRHKITKRGQNVTFRCDPISEHNRLYWYRQTLGQGPEFLTYFQNEAQLEKSRLLSDRFSAERPKGSFSTLEIQRTEQGDSAMYLCASSSSDGNQPQHFGDGTRLSIL.

This clonotype was seen a few times. The V gene is TRBV4-1, the J gene TRBJ2-5, with unresolved D. V lost 1 base to trimming and J lost 2 bases, with 14 bases between them. Germline V lookup: CDR1 MGHRA, CDR2 YSYEKL. The CDR3 is 16 amino acids. In DNA form, the CDR3 reads TGCGCCAGCAGCCAAGGGACCCCGGGTTTTCAAGAGACCCAGTACTTC. Translating gives CASSQGTPGFQETQYF.

This clonotype was detected ten times or more. The V gene is TRBV20-1, the J gene TRBJ1-2; 11 bases are a match to TRBD1. The CDR3 is made up of 14 amino acids. Germline CDR1 reads DFQATT; CDR2 reads SNEGSKA (reference sequence). Trimming cost V 1 base and J 7 bases; bases outside gene matches: 5. The CDR3 protein is CSARVAGTGGGYTF. CDR3 bases: TGCAGTGCTAGAGTCGCTGGGACAGGGGGTGGCTACACCTTC.

The chain is built from TRBV2 and TRBJ2-4, with 10 bases that match TRBD2. The J segment lost 1 base and the V segment lost 5 bases, leaving 2 bases of the junction unmatched. The CDR3 runs 15 residues. Per the germline V gene, CDR1 is SNHLY and CDR2 is FYNNEI. CDR3 nucleotides: TGTGCCAGCAGTCTTAGCGGGGGGGCCAAAAACATTCAGTACTTC. Translation: CASSLSGGAKNIQYF.

This chain connects TRBV6-4 to TRBJ1-5; D may be TRBD1 (6 bases). Germline V CDR1 and CDR2: MRHNA, SNTAGT. The CDR3 has 16 amino acids. The V gene lost 3 bases and the J gene lost 2 bases, with 14 bases spanning the gap. The CDR3 nucleotides are TGTGCCAGCAGTGAGGGTTTGAGACAGGGCAATCAGCCCCAGCATTTT. This sequence encodes CASSEGLRQGNQPQHF.